The TCR beta chain described here comes from a study of blood T cell repertoires in COVID-19. This CDR3 has 14 residues. With 5 bases clipped from V and 5 bases from J, the junction kept 6 bases outside the gene matches. CDR1 and CDR2 (germline): LGHNA, YNFKEQ. Here immunoSEQ multiplex PCR was the method, and the copy in TCRdb shows in-frame clones only, minus some. The table lists some 44,000 clones, about nine tenths of them singletons. This sequence joins TRBV4-2 and TRBJ2-7; 10 positions match TRBD2. The sample taken for sequencing was peripheral blood. This receptor was identified in a man between 60 and 70 years old with active COVID-19. The CDR3 DNA sequence: TGTGCCAGCAGCTTAGCGGGGGGTCGTGACGAGCAGTACTTC. Translating gives CASSLAGGRDEQYF.